This passage covers 15 T cell receptor beta chains from one sample sequenced in a study of blood T cell repertoires in COVID-19. Using immunoSEQ multiplex PCR, the repertoire was profiled, and TCRdb retains in-frame clones only, with some absent. The table has 95,000 to 150,000 clones, roughly four fifths seen once. Specimen: peripheral blood. All receptors derive from a woman between 70 and 85 years old with acute or convalescent COVID-19.

V and J are TRBV11-3 and TRBJ1-2; TRBD1 agrees at 10 bases. Germline trimming cut 0 bases from V and 6 bases from J; bases unmatched to any gene: 4. The CDR3 has 15 residues. The germline V gene encodes CDR1 SGHNT and CDR2 YENEEA. The CDR3 reads CASSLEGTGVHGYTF. In nucleotides, the CDR3 is TGTGCCAGCAGCTTAGAGGGGACAGGGGTGCATGGCTACACCTTC.

This rearrangement joins TRBV6-5 to TRBJ2-7, with 8 bases that match TRBD2. The trim removed 8 bases at V and 0 bases at J, leaving 6 bases unmatched. Germline V lookup: CDR1 MNHEY, CDR2 SVGAGI. The CDR3 has 14 amino acids. The CDR3 is CASGKRGHSYEQYF. DNA of the CDR3: TGTGCCAGCGGAAAGCGGGGGCACTCCTACGAGCAGTACTTC.

V and J are TRBV7-2 and TRBJ2-7; a weak D match, TRBD2 (6 bases). Germline CDR1 reads SGHTA; CDR2 reads FQGNSA. The CDR3 has 13 amino acids. Trimming removed 4 bases from V and 4 bases from J, with 11 bases in between. Here the CDR3 reads CASSSWRGYEQYF. CDR3 DNA sequence: TGTGCCAGCAGCTCCTGGCGGGGTTACGAGCAGTACTTC.

The V and J genes are TRBV7-9 and TRBJ2-5; 10 nucleotides align to TRBD1. J lost 2 bases, V lost 6 bases, and 6 bases had no gene match. The CDR3 is 15 residues long. Germline CDR1 SEHNR, CDR2 FQNEAQ (reference sequence). The CDR3 region has the DNA TGTGCCAGCAGTCCCCGGGACAGGGGTCAAGAGACCCAGTACTTC. Translation: CASSPRDRGQETQYF.

The chain couples TRBV3-1 (or the pseudogene TRBV3-2) to TRBJ2-7; D not certain. The germline V gene encodes CDR1 LGHDT and CDR2 YNNKEL (reference sequence). V was trimmed by 3 bases and J by 0 bases, leaving 9 bases between them. The CDR3 totals 14 residues. The CDR3 bases are TGTGCCAGCAGCCAGCTCCCCAGCTCCTACGAGCAGTACTTC. Translated: CASSQLPSSYEQYF.

The chain combines TRBV20-1 with TRBJ1-1, with D perhaps TRBD1 (5 bases). The germline CDR1 and CDR2 sequences are DFQATT and SNEGSKA (reference sequence). The germline V and J ends were trimmed by 3 bases and 5 bases, with 16 bases remaining between them. The CDR3 has 14 residues. The CDR3 DNA sequence: TGCAGTGCTAGTGGTACCGACAGACGGACTGAAGCTTTCTTT. Translating it yields CSASGTDRRTEAFF.

The CDR3 DNA reads TGTGCCAGCAGCTTGGAGTTGGCCAGCTCGAGGGGCTACACCTTC. It encodes CASSLELASSRGYTF. This sequence joins TRBV5-4 and TRBJ1-2, with unresolved D. The CDR3 is made up of 15 amino acids. Germline V gene sequence: CDR1 SGHNT, CDR2 YYREEE (reference sequence). Between the trimmed V and J ends, which lost 0 bases and 8 bases, there was a span of 17 bases.

The V and J genes are TRBV5-1 and TRBJ1-1; D gene ambiguous. CDR3 length: 13 residues. Germline CDR1 SGHRS, CDR2 YFSETQ. V dropped 2 bases and J dropped 5 bases, with 10 bases sitting between them. The CDR3 DNA reads TGCGCCAGCAGCTTCGAGGGAGGGACTGAAGCTTTCTTT. Translating it yields CASSFEGGTEAFF.

The chain joins TRBV6-6 to TRBJ1-4, with D uncertain. V was clipped by 5 bases and J by 3 bases, with 13 bases between them. Per the germline V gene, CDR1 is MNHNY and CDR2 is SVGAGI (reference sequence). The CDR3 is 15 amino acids. For the CDR3, the DNA is TGTGCCAGCAGTCCCCTCCGCAGGCCTAATGAAAAACTGTTTTTT. It yields the protein CASSPLRRPNEKLFF.

The chain links TRBV3-1 (or the pseudogene TRBV3-2) to TRBJ2-2, with 7 bases fitting TRBD2. This CDR3 spans 16 amino acids. Germline-derived CDR1 and CDR2 are LGHDT and YNNKEL (reference sequence). V gave up 0 bases and J gave up 9 bases; unmatched junction bases: 10. The CDR3 spells CASSQETGGPPRELFF. In nucleotides, the CDR3 is TGTGCCAGCAGCCAAGAGACGGGGGGACCCCCTCGGGAGCTGTTTTTT.

V is TRBV20-1 and J is TRBJ1-3, with a possible D match to TRBD1 (6 bases). CDR1 and CDR2 (germline): DFQATT, SNEGSKA (reference sequence). Trimming removed 5 bases from V and 4 bases from J, with 6 bases in between. CDR3 length: 11 residues. CDR3 residues: CSAGQGNTIYF. The CDR3 DNA is TGCAGTGCTGGACAGGGAAACACCATATATTTT.

The chain has TRBV3-1 (or the pseudogene TRBV3-2) and TRBJ2-7; no clear D. Germline V gene data show CDR1 as LGHDT and CDR2 as YNNKEL (reference sequence). Trimming removed 5 bases at V and 0 bases at J, with 5 bases between. CDR3 size: 12 residues. This CDR3 is CASSSHSYEQYF. CDR3 sequence (DNA): TGTGCCAGCAGCTCACACTCCTACGAGCAGTACTTC.

The sample holds a few counts of this clone. The chain couples TRBV30 to TRBJ1-6; D unresolved. The germline V and J ends were trimmed by 1 base and 6 bases, with 7 bases remaining between them. CDR3 length: 13 amino acids. The germline V gene has CDR1 GTSNPN and CDR2 SVGIG (reference sequence). CDR3 DNA sequence: TGTGCCTGGAGTGAAACAGCTAATTCACCCCTCCACTTT. Encoded protein: CAWSETANSPLHF.

The chain joins TRBV7-3 to TRBJ2-1; 11 bases are a match to TRBD2. This CDR3 has 17 residues. Germline V CDR1 and CDR2: SGHTA, FQGTGA. The trim removed 5 bases at V and 8 bases at J, leaving 14 bases unmatched. CDR3 region: CASSPVTLAGGLDEQFF. The CDR3 DNA reads TGTGCCAGCAGCCCGGTTACTTTAGCGGGGGGGCTTGATGAGCAGTTCTTC.

This clone was seen only a few times. The chain has TRBV11-2 and TRBJ1-2; no clear D. V shed 7 bases and J shed 3 bases, with 9 bases lying between them. The CDR3 covers 12 residues. Per the germline V gene, CDR1 is SGHAT and CDR2 is FQNNGV. The CDR3 loop is CASTQRDYGYTF. CDR3 coding DNA: TGTGCCAGCACGCAGAGGGACTATGGCTACACCTTC.